This T cell receptor beta chain came from a study of shared clonotypes between healthy human individuals. About 90 million PBMCs were counted before genomic DNA extraction. Unsorted PBMC replicate PCRs drew on about 0.3 ug DNA, representing some 32,000 T cell genomes. Authors' data handling: There were no quality scores in the junction-only immunoSEQ sequences, so filtering differed. The repertoire was sequenced with immunoSEQ multiplex PCR; TCRdb's copy has only in-frame clones and lacks some. V and J calls and clone size follow that table, whereas D and trimming were derived from the DNA. Here the sample spans fewer than 550,000 clones, nearly 80% being singletons. J lost 3 bases, V lost 6 bases, and 5 bases had no gene match. The CDR3 has 15 amino acids. Germline V gene lookup returns CDR1 MRHNA and CDR2 SNTAGT.

The sequence came from a woman between 40 and 50 years old in good health. Some clones in this sample may be carry-over from other donors' samples. Sequenced: PBMCs. V and J are TRBV6-4 and TRBJ2-6; 7 bases fit TRBD1. The CDR3 DNA is TGTGCCAGCAGCGAGCAGGGGGATGGGGCCAACGTCCTGACTTTC. Encoded protein: CASSEQGDGANVLTF.